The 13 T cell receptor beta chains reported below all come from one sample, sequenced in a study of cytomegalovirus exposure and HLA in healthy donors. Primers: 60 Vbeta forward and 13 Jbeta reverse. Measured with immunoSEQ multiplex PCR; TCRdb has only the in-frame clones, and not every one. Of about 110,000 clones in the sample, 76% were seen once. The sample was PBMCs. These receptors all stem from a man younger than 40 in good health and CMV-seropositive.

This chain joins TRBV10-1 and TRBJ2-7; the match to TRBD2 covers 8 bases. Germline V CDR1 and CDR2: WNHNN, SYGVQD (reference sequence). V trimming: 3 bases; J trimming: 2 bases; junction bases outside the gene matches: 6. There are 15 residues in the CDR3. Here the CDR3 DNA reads TGCGCCAGCAGTGAAGGGGTAGCGGGGACCTACGAGCAGTACTTC. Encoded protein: CASSEGVAGTYEQYF.

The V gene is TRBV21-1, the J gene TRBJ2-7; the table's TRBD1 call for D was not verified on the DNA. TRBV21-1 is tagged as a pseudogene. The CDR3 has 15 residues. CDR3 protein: CASSKDRVRFYEQYF. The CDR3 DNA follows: TGTGCCAGCAGCAAGGACAGGGTCAGGTTCTACGAGCAGTACTTC.

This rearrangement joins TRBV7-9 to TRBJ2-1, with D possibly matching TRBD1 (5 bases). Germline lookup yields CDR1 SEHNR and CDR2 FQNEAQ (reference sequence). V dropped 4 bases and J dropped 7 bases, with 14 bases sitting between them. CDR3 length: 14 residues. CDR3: CASSSVGRSNEQFF. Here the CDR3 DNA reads TGTGCCAGCAGCTCGGTGGGGCGATCGAATGAGCAGTTCTTC.

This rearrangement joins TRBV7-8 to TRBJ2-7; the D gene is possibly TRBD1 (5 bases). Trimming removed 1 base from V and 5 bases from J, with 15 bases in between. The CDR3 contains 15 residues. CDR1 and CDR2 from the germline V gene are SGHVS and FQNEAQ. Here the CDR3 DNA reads TGTGCCAGCAGCTTAGAGGGGATGATTAGGGACGAGCAGTACTTC. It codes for CASSLEGMIRDEQYF.

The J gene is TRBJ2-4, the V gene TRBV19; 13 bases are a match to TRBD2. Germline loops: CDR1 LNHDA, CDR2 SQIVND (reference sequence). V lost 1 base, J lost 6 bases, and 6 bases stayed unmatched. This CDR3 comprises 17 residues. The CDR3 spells CASSIVLRTSGGNIQYF. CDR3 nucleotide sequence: TGTGCCAGTAGTATAGTTTTGCGGACTAGCGGGGGAAACATTCAGTACTTC.

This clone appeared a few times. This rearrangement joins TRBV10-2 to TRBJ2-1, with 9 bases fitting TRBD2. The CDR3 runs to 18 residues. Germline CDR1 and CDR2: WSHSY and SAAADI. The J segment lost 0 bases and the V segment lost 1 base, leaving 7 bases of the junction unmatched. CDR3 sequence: CASSEWASGKSSYNEQFF. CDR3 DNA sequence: TGCGCCAGCAGTGAGTGGGCTAGCGGGAAAAGCTCCTACAATGAGCAGTTCTTC.

Written as DNA, the CDR3 is TGTGCCAGTAGTATGCAACGAGTCTACAATGAGCAGTTCTTC. Its translation: CASSMQRVYNEQFF. This chain connects TRBV19 to TRBJ2-1; no firm D call. CDR3 size: 14 residues. CDR1 and CDR2 (germline): LNHDA, SQIVND (reference sequence). V lost 3 bases and J lost 3, with 9 bases in between.

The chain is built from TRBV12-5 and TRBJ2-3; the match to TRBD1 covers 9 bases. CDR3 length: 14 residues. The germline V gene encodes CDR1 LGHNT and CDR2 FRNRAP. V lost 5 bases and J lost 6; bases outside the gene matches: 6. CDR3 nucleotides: TGTGCTAGTGGTCGGGGACAGGGCCTGGATACGCAGTATTTT. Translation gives CASGRGQGLDTQYF. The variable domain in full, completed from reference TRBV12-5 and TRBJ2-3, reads DARVTQTPRHKVTEMGQEVTMRCQPILGHNTVFWYRQTMMQGLELLAYFRNRAPLDDSGMPKDRFSAEMPDATLATLKIQPSEPRDSAVYFCASGRGQGLDTQYFGPGTRLTVL.

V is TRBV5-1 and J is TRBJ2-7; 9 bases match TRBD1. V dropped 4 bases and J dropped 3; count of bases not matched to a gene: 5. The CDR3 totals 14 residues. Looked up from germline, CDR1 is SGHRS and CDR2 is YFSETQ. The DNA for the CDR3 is TGCGCCAGCAGCCCGGACAGGGGAGACTACGAGCAGTACTTC. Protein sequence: CASSPDRGDYEQYF.

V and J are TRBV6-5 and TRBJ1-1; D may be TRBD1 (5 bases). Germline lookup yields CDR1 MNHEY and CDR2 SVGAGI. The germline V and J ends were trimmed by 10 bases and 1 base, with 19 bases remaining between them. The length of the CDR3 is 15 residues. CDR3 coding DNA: TGTGCCACCTATCGGGGGGGAGTGGAGAACACTGAAGCTTTCTTT. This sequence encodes CATYRGGVENTEAFF.

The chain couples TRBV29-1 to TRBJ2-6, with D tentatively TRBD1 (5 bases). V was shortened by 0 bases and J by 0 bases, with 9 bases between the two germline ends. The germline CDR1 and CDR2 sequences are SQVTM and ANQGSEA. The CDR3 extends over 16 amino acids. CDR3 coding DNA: TGCAGCGTTGAAGACAGGGAATCCTCTGGGGCCAACGTCCTGACTTTC. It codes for CSVEDRESSGANVLTF.

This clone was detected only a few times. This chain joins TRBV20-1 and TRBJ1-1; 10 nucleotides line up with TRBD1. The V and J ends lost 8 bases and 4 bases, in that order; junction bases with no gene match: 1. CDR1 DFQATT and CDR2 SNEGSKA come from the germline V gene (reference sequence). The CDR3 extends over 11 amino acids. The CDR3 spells CSWDRGTEAFF. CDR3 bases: TGCAGTTGGGACAGGGGCACTGAAGCTTTCTTT.

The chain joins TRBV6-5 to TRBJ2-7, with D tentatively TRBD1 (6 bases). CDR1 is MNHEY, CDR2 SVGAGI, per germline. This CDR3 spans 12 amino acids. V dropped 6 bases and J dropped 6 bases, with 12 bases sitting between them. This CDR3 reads CASSQQGLEQYF. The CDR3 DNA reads TGTGCCAGCAGCCAACAGGGCCTCGAGCAGTACTTC.